This section outlines one TCR beta chain sequence together with its context. The CDR3 is 14 residues long. Trimming removed 6 bases from V and 0 bases from J; junction bases left unmatched: 3. Germline loops: CDR1 MNHEY, CDR2 SVGAGI. The sample is drawn from a study of blood T cell repertoires in COVID-19. On the study more broadly: Samples of COVID-19 (acute and convalescent) were obtained from the United States, Italy and Spain. Nucleic acid was either cDNA or gDNA, and it came from T cells, B-cell-depleted T cells, or PBMCs.

In the study's own analysis: Reference gene primer amplification gave nucleated cell count estimates. TCRdb's table, derived via immunoSEQ multiplex PCR, lists solely in-frame clones and lacks some. That table supplies the V and J calls and clone size; D and trimming were determined from the DNA. Among about 200,000 clones listed, about 89% were seen once. This receptor was taken from a man between 60 and 70 years old who had recovered from COVID-19. Sequencing used peripheral blood. The chain links TRBV6-5 to TRBJ2-7; 9 positions match TRBD1. The CDR3 region has the DNA TGTGCCAGCAGAGACAGGGGGATCTCCTACGAGCAGTACTTC. This encodes CASRDRGISYEQYF.